This TCR beta chain came from a study of blood T cell repertoires in COVID-19 (dated by TCRdb to 2018 to 2021). General notes on the study: Samples from collaborators originated in the United States, Italy and Spain and spanned both the acute and convalescent phases of COVID-19. Where available, HLA class I and class II types were obtained from metadata supplied by the sample provider rather than from assay-based typing. The dataset comprised deeply sampled blood TCRbeta repertoires from subjects exposed to, actively infected with, or recovered from COVID-19. The repertoires were released in a freely available public database meant as a resource for research on the immune response to SARS-CoV-2. A de-identified subject ID, COVID-19 status, age in years and sex were almost always included in the sample metadata. Samples were obtained from the ongoing ImmuneRACE study (first 160 participants) and from about 1,300 subjects provided by 6 global collaborators. The prospective study material was composed of cDNA or gDNA derived from T cells, B-cell-depleted T cells, or PBMCs. Overall study results and their limits: How much clinical and demographic metadata was included differed by source and by participant, and the metadata was provided uncurated.

TCRbeta CDR3 regions were amplified from genomic DNA using the immunoSEQ Assay, a bias-controlled multiplex PCR. The paper's processing steps were these. The number of nucleated cells in each sample was estimated from the amplification of reference gene primers within the assay. To quantify the absolute abundance of each unique TCRbeta CDR3 rearrangement, sequence reads were collapsed and filtered. For each sample, productive Simpson clonality was calculated as the square root of Simpson's diversity index across productive rearrangements. TCRdb's version of the immuneACCESS table is confined to in-frame rearrangements and falls short of the full clone set. An unresolved V gene accounts for under half of the shortfall where checked; the remainder is of unknown origin. V and J calls and clone size are copied from that table; D and trimming were computed from the DNA. Within this sample are 250,000 to 350,000 clones, with roughly 83% of them counted one time only. Roughly 1.5% of the sample is taken by the ten largest.

One collaborating source in Seattle enrolled patients while the patients were actively infected and followed the patients over time throughout the course of disease. Whole blood was collected in K2EDTA tubes by collaborating institutions according to the institutions' own protocols. For TCRbeta analysis, collaborator samples were shipped as frozen whole blood, as isolated PBMCs, or as DNA extracted from either sample type. Notes on this clone: This receptor's antigen is unknown. No qualities accompany the bases; no much larger clone lies one base away.

From the germline V gene (reference sequence), CDR1 is PRHDT and CDR2 is FYEKMQ. There are 16 amino acids in the CDR3, from cysteine to phenylalanine inclusive. Of all the DNA, just the CDR3 is kept, 48 bases in frame from base 1. The germline V end is reduced by 5 bases and the J end by 2 bases; junction bases left unmatched: 8. The clonotype originates from a human donor with COVID-19, enrolled during active disease. The donor label of this sample is uncertain. The V and J segments used are TRBV13 and TRBJ2-5, with 10 central nucleotides matching TRBD1. Sample: peripheral blood. DNA sequence: TGTGCCAGCAGCCCAAGGGGGGGACAGGGGCAAGAGACCCAGTACTTC. It is translated as CASSPRGGQGQETQYF.